Following are 13 T cell receptor beta chains from one sample sequenced in a study of T-cell memory formation after mild COVID-19. TCRdb redid the calling of the 5' RACE reads with MiXCR, one entry per CDR3 protein. The sample lists roughly 240,000 distinct CDR3 sequences, about 16% occurring once. Sequences were obtained from PBMCs or a T cell subset sorted from them (not recorded which). These receptors came from an adult woman who had mild COVID-19 (a few samples of this study predate the infection). Cell type and time point are not known.

This clonotype was recorded at least ten times. The J gene is TRBJ1-2, the V gene TRBV4-3; D ambiguous. Trimming removed 0 bases from V and 7 bases from J, with 15 bases in between. The length of the CDR3 is 15 residues. Germline lookup yields CDR1 LGHNA and CDR2 YSLEER. Here the CDR3 reads CASSQDIGLAVGYTF. CDR3 sequence (DNA): TGCGCCAGCAGCCAAGATATCGGACTGGCGGTTGGCTACACCTTC.

This clonotype showed up many times. V gene TRBV5-5 combines with J gene TRBJ2-2; weak D call: TRBD2 (5 bases). The germline V gene encodes CDR1 SGHKS and CDR2 YYEKEE (reference sequence). Trimming removed 4 bases from V and 7 bases from J, with 14 bases in between. This CDR3 contains 14 residues. This chain's CDR3 is CASSRMTRDGELFF. The CDR3 DNA reads as TGTGCCAGCAGCAGGATGACCCGGGACGGGGAGCTGTTTTTT.

This clonotype has only a few counts. The rearrangement links TRBV15 to TRBJ1-2; no clear D. The CDR3 length is 14 residues. Germline assignment: CDR1 LNHNV and CDR2 YYDKDF (reference sequence). The V end lost 4 bases, the J end lost 2 bases, and 11 bases lay between the germline ends. The CDR3 nucleotides are TGTGCCACCAGCACAGTCAGAACGAACTATGGCTACACCTTC. Encoded protein: CATSTVRTNYGYTF.

The chain uses TRBV24-1 and TRBJ2-3; 9 bases fit TRBD2. Losses at the gene ends were 5 bases for V and 4 bases for J; bases not matched to a gene: 3. This CDR3 region has 14 residues. Germline assignment: CDR1 KGHDR and CDR2 SFDVKD. CDR3 nucleotides: TGTGCCACCAGTGTAGCGGGAGTCCCAGATACGCAGTATTTT. It encodes CATSVAGVPDTQYF.

Ten or more counts support this clonotype. The J gene is TRBJ2-4, the V gene TRBV6-5; 7 bases are shared with TRBD1. The CDR3 is 16 amino acids. Germline V gene lookup returns CDR1 MNHEY and CDR2 SVGAGI. J gave up 0 bases and V 5 bases, and 7 bases lay outside the gene matches. The CDR3 sequence is CASSPYRQGAKNIQYF. Written as DNA, the CDR3 is TGTGCCAGCAGTCCCTATCGACAGGGAGCCAAAAACATTCAGTACTTC.

This clonotype has only a few counts. The V gene is TRBV5-1, the J gene TRBJ2-3, with D perhaps matching TRBD1 (5 bases). The CDR3 is made up of 15 amino acids. CDR1 is SGHRS and CDR2 is YFSETQ in the germline V gene. The V and J ends lost 6 bases and 4 bases respectively, with 18 bases between them. DNA of the CDR3: TGCGCCAGCACCAGGGATGGGTTGGGCGCAGATACGCAGTATTTT. Its translation is CASTRDGLGADTQYF.

This clonotype came up a few times. V gene TRBV2 combines with J gene TRBJ2-7; D uncertain. V was trimmed by 3 bases and J by 2 bases, leaving 8 bases between them. The V gene's germline CDR1 is SNHLY and CDR2 FYNNEI. The CDR3 runs to 13 residues. The CDR3 reads CASSDSGPYEQYF. In nucleotides, the CDR3 is TGTGCCAGCAGTGATAGTGGTCCCTACGAGCAGTACTTC.

The gene calls are TRBV7-9 and TRBJ2-2; 9 bases are a match to TRBD2. The CDR3 has 16 residues. Germline-derived CDR1 and CDR2 are SEHNR and FQNEAQ (reference sequence). J lost 7 bases, V lost 6 bases, and 12 bases had no gene match. This CDR3 reads CASSVNSGSVIGELFF. The DNA of the CDR3 is TGTGCCAGCAGTGTGAATAGCGGGAGTGTTATCGGGGAGCTGTTTTTT.

This clonotype was seen a few times. The chain has TRBV2 and TRBJ1-6; D call uncertain. The CDR3 totals 15 residues. Trimming shortened V by 5 bases and J by 9 bases, and 17 bases separated the two germline ends. Germline V CDR1 and CDR2: SNHLY, FYNNEI. The CDR3: CASSIMITGGSPLHF. Written as DNA, the CDR3 is TGTGCCAGCAGTATAATGATAACGGGTGGTTCACCCCTCCACTTT.

There are a few counts of this clonotype. The V gene is TRBV27, the J gene TRBJ2-7; D is possibly TRBD2 (7 bases). Germline V gives CDR1 MNHEY, CDR2 SMNVEV (reference sequence). This CDR3 has 15 amino acids. The ends were cut back, 6 bases at V and 2 bases at J, with 17 bases in the middle. CDR3 coding DNA: TGTGCCAGCAGGGGCCTTAGGGGGAGGGCCTACGAGCAGTACTTC. Its protein is CASRGLRGRAYEQYF.

The V call is TRBV6-5, the J call TRBJ1-1; 10 nucleotides align to TRBD1. The ends lost 6 bases at V and 4 bases at J; junction bases unmatched: 8. The germline gives CDR1 MNHEY, CDR2 SVGAGI. The CDR3 consists of 15 residues. CDR3: CASRETGTGATEAFF. Here the CDR3 DNA reads TGTGCCAGCAGGGAAACCGGGACAGGGGCCACTGAAGCTTTCTTT.

This clonotype was detected only a few times. This chain joins TRBV12-3 or TRBV12-4 and TRBJ1-2, with unresolved D. There are 16 residues in the CDR3. V lost 3 bases and J lost 3, with 17 bases in between. CDR3 in DNA: TGTGCCAGCAGTTTTGGATGGGGAGGACGCTACTATGGCTACACCTTC. Amino acids: CASSFGWGGRYYGYTF.

CDR3 in amino acids: CATSDPLAGPANEQFF. The CDR3 DNA follows: TGTGCCACCAGTGACCCCCTGGCGGGGCCCGCAAATGAGCAGTTCTTC. V gene TRBV24-1 combines with J gene TRBJ2-1, with D tentatively TRBD2 (6 bases). The CDR3 spans 16 residues. Trimming shortened V by 4 bases and J by 7 bases, and 19 bases separated the two germline ends. The germline gives CDR1 KGHDR, CDR2 SFDVKD.